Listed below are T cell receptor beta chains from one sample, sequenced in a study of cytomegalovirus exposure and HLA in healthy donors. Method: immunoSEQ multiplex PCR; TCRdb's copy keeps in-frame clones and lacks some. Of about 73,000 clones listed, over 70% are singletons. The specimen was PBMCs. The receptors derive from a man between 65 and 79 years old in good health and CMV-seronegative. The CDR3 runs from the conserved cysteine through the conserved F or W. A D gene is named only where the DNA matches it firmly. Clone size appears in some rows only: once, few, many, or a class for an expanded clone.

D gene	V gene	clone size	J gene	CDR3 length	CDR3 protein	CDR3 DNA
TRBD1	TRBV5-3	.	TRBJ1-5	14	CARSPTGTDQPQHF	TGTGCCAGAAGCCCGACAGGGACCGATCAGCCCCAGCATTTT
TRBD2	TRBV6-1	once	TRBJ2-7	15	CASSAGLAGTYEQYF	TGTGCCAGCAGTGCAGGACTAGCGGGGACCTACGAGCAGTACTTC
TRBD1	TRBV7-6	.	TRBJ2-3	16	CASSSGTGGFGDTQYF	TGTGCCAGCAGCTCGGGGACAGGGGGCTTTGGAGATACGCAGTATTTT
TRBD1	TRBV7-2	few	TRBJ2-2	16	CASSPGQGRGAGELFF	TGTGCCAGCAGCCCGGGACAGGGGAGAGGCGCCGGGGAGCTGTTTTTT
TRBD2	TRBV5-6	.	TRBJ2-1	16	CASSRSGRAPYNEQFF	TGTGCCAGCAGCCGTAGCGGGAGGGCCCCGTACAATGAGCAGTTCTTC
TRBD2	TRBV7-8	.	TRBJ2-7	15	CASSFRAGGPDEQYF	TGTGCCAGCAGCTTCAGGGCGGGAGGGCCTGACGAGCAGTACTTC
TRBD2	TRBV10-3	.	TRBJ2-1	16	CATATKGGSSYNEQFF	TGTGCCACCGCGACCAAGGGAGGGAGCTCCTACAATGAGCAGTTCTTC
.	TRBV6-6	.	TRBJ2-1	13	CASRDTSYNEQFF	TGTGCCAGCAGGGACACTTCATACAATGAGCAGTTCTTC
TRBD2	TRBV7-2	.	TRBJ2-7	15	CASSARGREGYEQYF	TGTGCCAGCAGCGCCCGGGGGAGGGAAGGCTACGAGCAGTACTTC
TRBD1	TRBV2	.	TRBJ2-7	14	CASRQGQGIYEQYF	TGTGCCAGCAGGCAGGGACAGGGAATCTACGAGCAGTACTTC
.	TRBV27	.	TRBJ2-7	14	CASSLSAGAYEQYF	TGTGCCAGCAGTTTAAGTGCAGGGGCCTACGAGCAGTACTTC
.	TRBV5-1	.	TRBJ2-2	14	CASSPDSFDGELFF	TGCGCCAGCAGCCCGGACAGTTTTGACGGGGAGCTGTTTTTT
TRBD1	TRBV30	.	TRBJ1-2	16	CAWSIPGTGRYYGYTF	TGTGCCTGGAGTATCCCCGGGACAGGCAGGTACTATGGCTACACCTTC
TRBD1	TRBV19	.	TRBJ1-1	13	CASSIQGGTEAFF	TGTGCCAGTAGCATACAGGGGGGCACTGAAGCTTTCTTT
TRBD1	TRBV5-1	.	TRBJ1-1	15	CASSSRTGKGTEAFF	TGCGCCAGCAGCTCAAGGACAGGGAAAGGCACTGAAGCTTTCTTT
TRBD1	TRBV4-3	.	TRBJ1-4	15	CASSPGDRGSEKLFF	TGCGCCAGCAGCCCCGGGGACAGGGGTAGTGAAAAACTGTTTTTT
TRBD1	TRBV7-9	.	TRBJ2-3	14	CASSSGQVTDTQYF	TGTGCCAGCAGCTCAGGACAGGTGACAGATACGCAGTATTTT
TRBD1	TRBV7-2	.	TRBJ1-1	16	CASSSRTGRGDTEAFF	TGTGCCAGCAGCTCCCGGACAGGGAGGGGGGACACTGAAGCTTTCTTT
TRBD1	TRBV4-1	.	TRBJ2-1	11	CASSVRDSQFF	TGCGCCAGCAGCGTCAGGGACAGTCAGTTCTTC
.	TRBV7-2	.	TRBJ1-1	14	CASSLHSMNTEAFF	TGTGCCAGCAGCTTACACAGTATGAACACTGAAGCTTTCTTT
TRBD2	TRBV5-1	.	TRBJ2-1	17	CASSTVPSGRGYNEQFF	TGCGCCAGCAGCACGGTCCCCAGCGGGAGGGGGTACAATGAGCAGTTCTTC
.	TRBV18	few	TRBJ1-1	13	CASSPQGNTEAFF	TGTGCCAGCTCACCTCAGGGGAACACTGAAGCTTTCTTT
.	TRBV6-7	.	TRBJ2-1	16	CASSPTSSSSYNEQFF	TGTGCCAGCAGTCCCACTAGCTCCTCCTCCTACAATGAGCAGTTCTTC
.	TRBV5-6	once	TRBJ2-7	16	CASSGAPGRPGYEQYF	TGTGCCAGCAGCGGGGCCCCAGGGAGGCCAGGTTACGAGCAGTACTTC
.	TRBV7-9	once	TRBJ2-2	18	CSSSLGSLLLGDTGELFF	TGTTCCAGCAGCTTAGGATCCCTTCTACTCGGGGACACCGGGGAGCTGTTTTTT
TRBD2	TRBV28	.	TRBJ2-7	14	CASRKSGGLYEQYF	TGTGCCAGCAGGAAGAGCGGGGGACTCTACGAGCAGTACTTC
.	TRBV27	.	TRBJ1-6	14	CASSSGGNNSPLHF	TGTGCCAGCAGTTCGGGGGGGAATAATTCACCCCTCCACTTT
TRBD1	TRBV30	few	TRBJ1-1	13	CAWSGQGDTEAFF	TGTGCCTGGAGCGGACAGGGGGACACTGAAGCTTTCTTT
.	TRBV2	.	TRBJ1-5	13	CATSARSNQPQHF	TGTGCCACATCCGCGCGTAGCAATCAGCCCCAGCATTTT
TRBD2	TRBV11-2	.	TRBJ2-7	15	CASSLVTSGRGEQYF	TGTGCCAGCAGCTTAGTTACTAGCGGGAGAGGAGAGCAGTACTTC
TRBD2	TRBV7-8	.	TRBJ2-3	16	CASSLRQGLGADTQYF	TGTGCCAGCAGCCTCCGCCAGGGACTAGGGGCAGATACGCAGTATTTT
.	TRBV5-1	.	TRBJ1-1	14	CASSPFTGNTEAFF	TGCGCCAGCAGCCCGTTCACGGGGAACACTGAAGCTTTCTTT
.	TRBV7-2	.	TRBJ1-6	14	CASRLRGNNSPLHF	TGTGCCAGCAGGCTCAGAGGGAATAATTCACCCCTCCACTTT
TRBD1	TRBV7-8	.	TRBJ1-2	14	CASSSPRGLYGYTF	TGTGCCAGCAGCTCCCCCAGGGGGCTCTATGGCTACACCTTC
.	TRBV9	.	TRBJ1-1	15	CASSSTGLRNTEAFF	TGTGCCAGCAGCTCCACGGGACTGAGGAACACTGAAGCTTTCTTT
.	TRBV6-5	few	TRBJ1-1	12	CASSYRGSEAFF	TGTGCCAGCAGTTACAGGGGATCTGAAGCTTTCTTT
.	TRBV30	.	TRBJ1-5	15	CAWSAGTLVNQPQHF	TGTGCCTGGAGTGCGGGAACGTTAGTCAATCAGCCCCAGCATTTT
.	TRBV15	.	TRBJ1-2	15	CATSRSGDASYGYTF	TGTGCCACCAGCAGATCGGGGGACGCTAGCTATGGCTACACCTTC
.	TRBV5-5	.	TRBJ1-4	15	CASSFMDGVNEKLFF	TGTGCCAGCAGCTTTATGGACGGGGTAAATGAAAAACTGTTTTTT
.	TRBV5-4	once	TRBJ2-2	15	CASSSRRANTGELFF	TGTGCCAGCAGCTCAAGGCGGGCGAACACCGGGGAGCTGTTTTTT
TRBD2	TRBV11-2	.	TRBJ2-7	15	CASSLESGDSYEQYF	TGTGCCAGCAGCTTAGAAAGCGGGGACTCCTACGAGCAGTACTTC
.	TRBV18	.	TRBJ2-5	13	CASSPGQQETQYF	TGTGCCAGCTCACCGGGCCAGCAAGAGACCCAGTACTTC
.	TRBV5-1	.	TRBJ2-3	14	CASTTAGATDTQYF	TGCGCCAGCACCACGGCGGGCGCCACAGATACGCAGTATTTT
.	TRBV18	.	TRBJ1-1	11	CASSTDTEAFF	TGTGCCAGCTCAACGGACACTGAAGCTTTCTTT
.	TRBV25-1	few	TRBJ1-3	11	CAAGVVGTIYF	TGTGCCGCGGGGGTGGTGGGCACCATATATTTT
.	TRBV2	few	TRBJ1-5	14	CASFMGGSNQPQHF	TGTGCCAGCTTTATGGGGGGGAGCAATCAGCCCCAGCATTTT
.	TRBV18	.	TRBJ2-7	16	CASSPTQGRNSYEQYF	TGTGCCAGCTCACCTACGCAGGGGAGAAACTCCTACGAGCAGTACTTC
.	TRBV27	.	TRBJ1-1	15	CASSSSSRPNTEAFF	TGTGCCAGCAGTTCAAGCTCTAGACCGAACACTGAAGCTTTCTTT
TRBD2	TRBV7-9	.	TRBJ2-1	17	CASSLATSGGHYNEQFF	TGTGCCAGCAGCTTAGCGACTAGCGGGGGGCATTACAATGAGCAGTTCTTC
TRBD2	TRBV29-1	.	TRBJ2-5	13	CSVEGGVGETQYF	TGCAGCGTTGAGGGGGGGGTTGGGGAGACCCAGTACTTC
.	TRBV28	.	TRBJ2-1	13	CASSRTQGNEQFF	TGTGCCAGCAGTCGTACTCAGGGGAATGAGCAGTTCTTC
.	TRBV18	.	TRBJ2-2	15	CASSPLATRAGELFF	TGTGCCAGCTCACCACTAGCCACGCGGGCCGGGGAGCTGTTTTTT
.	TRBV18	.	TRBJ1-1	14	CASSKAARGCGAFF	TGTGCCAGCTCAAAAGCGGCTCGGGGGTGCGGAGCTTTCTTT
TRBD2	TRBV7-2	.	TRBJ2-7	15	CASSFSSGTSYEQYF	TGTGCCAGCAGCTTCAGCAGCGGGACCTCCTACGAGCAGTACTTC
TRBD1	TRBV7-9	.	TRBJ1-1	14	CSSSTYRGRTEAFF	TGTTCCAGCAGCACATACAGGGGGCGGACTGAAGCTTTCTTT